The next 20 T cell receptor beta chains were all read from a single sample in a study of T cell changes during pregnancy in multiple sclerosis. The table came from immunoSEQ multiplex PCR; TCRdb's copy has only in-frame clones and leaves some out. Of fewer than 55,000 clones in the sample, nearly 95% are singletons; the top ten hold 0.5%. The source material was CD4+ T cells from peripheral blood mononuclear cells, sampled in the third trimester of pregnancy. The receptors stem from a female donor with multiple sclerosis, enrolled in a pregnancy study.

This clone was seen more than once but under ten times. The chain links TRBV7-2 to TRBJ1-1; 7 bases line up with TRBD1. With V trimmed by 1 base and J by 2 bases, 7 bases remained unmatched. Looked up from germline, CDR1 is SGHTA and CDR2 is FQGNSA. The CDR3 covers 16 residues. The CDR3 coding sequence is TGTGCCAGCAGCTTAGTGGGGACAGCTAGAAACACTGAAGCTTTCTTT. Protein sequence: CASSLVGTARNTEAFF.

The CDR3 DNA reads as TGTGCCAGCAGCCTTCTACCTGGGACAGGCTCAAAGGGCAATCAGCCCCAGCATTTT. The encoded protein is CASSLLPGTGSKGNQPQHF. The chain joins TRBV2 to TRBJ1-5, with 8 bases fitting TRBD1. The V gene end was trimmed by 6 bases and the J gene end by 2 bases; junction bases not matched to a gene: 18. The germline V gene encodes CDR1 SNHLY and CDR2 FYNNEI. The CDR3 has 19 residues.

The chain uses TRBV18 and TRBJ2-3, with a tentative D call TRBD1 (5 bases). This CDR3 comprises 15 residues. The germline V and J ends were trimmed by 1 base and 4 bases, with 12 bases remaining between them. Germline V gene sequence: CDR1 KGHSH, CDR2 LQKENI. CDR3 residues: CASSPQGIVADTQYF. In nucleotides, the CDR3 is TGTGCCAGCTCACCACAGGGGATCGTTGCAGATACGCAGTATTTT.

This clone was seen only once. The CDR3 DNA sequence: TGTGCCAGCAGCGAACAGGTGGGTTCACCCCTCCACTTT. Translating gives CASSEQVGSPLHF. The rearrangement links TRBV9 to TRBJ1-6, with a weak D call TRBD1 (5 bases). V gave up 3 bases and J gave up 9 bases, with 10 bases separating them. This CDR3 has 13 amino acids. Germline CDR1 SGDLS, CDR2 YYNGEE.

This clone showed up just a few times. V is TRBV7-9 and J is TRBJ1-1; unclear D gene. CDR3 length equals 12 residues. Germline V CDR1 and CDR2: SEHNR, FQNEAQ (reference sequence). The V end was cut by 4 bases, the J end by 11 bases, with 14 bases between. CDR3 nucleotides: TGTGCCAGCAGCTCCTATCCCGAGTCGGCTTTCTTT. This encodes CASSSYPESAFF.

This chain joins TRBV5-1 and TRBJ2-3; D uncertain. CDR1 and CDR2 from the germline V gene are SGHRS and YFSETQ. This CDR3 has 12 amino acids. Deletions cut 0 bases from V and 4 bases from J, with 3 bases between. The CDR3, as DNA: TGCGCCAGCAGCTTGGTAGCAGATACGCAGTATTTT. Translated: CASSLVADTQYF.

This sequence joins TRBV6-5 and TRBJ1-1; D is unresolved. Germline V lookup: CDR1 MNHEY, CDR2 SVGAGI. Trimming cost V 0 bases and J 0 bases, with 8 bases left between them. This CDR3 spans 15 amino acids. For the CDR3, the DNA is TGTGCCAGCAGTTACTCGGCAGACATGAACACTGAAGCTTTCTTT. It yields the protein CASSYSADMNTEAFF.

V usage is TRBV5-6 and J usage is TRBJ2-2; TRBD2 might be the D (5 bases). CDR3 length: 14 residues. V gave up 2 bases and J gave up 1 base, with 6 bases separating them. Germline V gene data show CDR1 as SGHDT and CDR2 as YYEEEE. CDR3 coding DNA: TGTGCCAGCAGCTTACGGGGGAACACCGGGGAGCTGTTTTTT. Encoded protein: CASSLRGNTGELFF. Together with reference TRBV5-6 and TRBJ2-2, the CDR3 gives the full variable domain: DAGVTQSPTHLIKTRGQQVTLRCSPKSGHDTVSWYQQALGQGPQFIFQYYEEEERQRGNFPDRFSGHQFPNYSSELNVNALLLGDSALYLCASSLRGNTGELFFGEGSRLTVL.

In nucleotides, the CDR3 is TGTGCCAGCAGCTTAGGTCGGGGGGTCGGAGATCAGCCCCAGCATTTT. Translated, it gives CASSLGRGVGDQPQHF. The gene calls are TRBV7-6 and TRBJ1-5, with D possibly TRBD1 on 5 matching bases. The CDR3 spans 16 residues. Germline values: CDR1 SGHVS, CDR2 FNYEAQ. Trimming took off 1 base at V and 5 bases at J, with 15 bases between the two ends.

The chain's CDR3 is CASIRDNLQETQYF. The CDR3 coding sequence is TGTGCCAGCATAAGAGACAACCTCCAAGAGACCCAGTACTTC. This sequence joins TRBV6-1 and TRBJ2-5; no definite D call. CDR1 and CDR2 from the germline V gene are MNHNS and SASEGT. Deletions cut 7 bases from V and 1 base from J, with 13 bases between. This CDR3 contains 14 residues.

This chain connects TRBV5-1 to TRBJ2-3; a weak D match, TRBD1 (6 bases). This CDR3 has 14 amino acids. V dropped 5 bases and J dropped 3 bases, with 13 bases sitting between them. Germline V gene sequence: CDR1 SGHRS, CDR2 YFSETQ. The chain's CDR3 is CASRTTGLTDTQYF. In DNA, the CDR3 is TGCGCCAGCAGAACCACAGGGTTGACAGATACGCAGTATTTT. Looking up the rest from reference TRBV5-1 and TRBJ2-3 gives the full variable domain: KAGVTQTPRYLIKTRGQQVTLSCSPISGHRSVSWYQQTPGQGLQFLFEYFSETQRNKGNFPGRFSGRQFSNSRSEMNVSTLELGDSALYLCASRTTGLTDTQYFGPGTRLTVL.

The rearrangement uses TRBV9 and TRBJ1-5, with D uncertain. CDR3 length: 14 residues. Trimming removed 0 bases at V and 4 bases at J, with 8 bases between. Germline V gene sequence: CDR1 SGDLS, CDR2 YYNGEE. The CDR3 spells CASSVDGRNQPQHF. DNA for the CDR3: TGTGCCAGCAGCGTAGACGGGAGAAATCAGCCCCAGCATTTT.

The chain has TRBV27 and TRBJ1-5; perhaps TRBD1 as D (5 bases). The CDR3 is 15 amino acids. V lost 3 bases and J 3 bases, leaving 12 bases between the germline ends. Germline CDR1 and CDR2: MNHEY and SMNVEV (reference sequence). The CDR3 sequence is CASSFQGKNNQPQHF. The CDR3 coding sequence is TGTGCCAGCAGTTTCCAGGGAAAAAACAATCAGCCCCAGCATTTT.

This chain uses TRBV21-1 with TRBJ1-2; TRBD1, the table's D call, lacks a check against the DNA. TRBV21-1 is a pseudogene segment. The CDR3 totals 20 residues. As DNA, the CDR3 is TGTGCCAGCAGCAAAGTTTCCGTATGGTTACAGGAATGGGCTAACTATGGCTACACCTTC. Translated, it gives CASSKVSVWLQEWANYGYTF.

The chain uses TRBV13 and TRBJ1-6, with D uncertain. This CDR3 has 15 amino acids. The ends were cut back, 5 bases at V and 9 bases at J, with 17 bases in the middle. CDR1 PRHDT and CDR2 FYEKMQ come from the germline V gene (reference sequence). CDR3 in amino acids: CASSHGLREGSPLHF. The CDR3 bases are TGTGCCAGCAGCCATGGACTACGGGAAGGTTCACCCCTCCACTTT.

The V and J genes are TRBV6-1 and TRBJ2-7; tentatively, D is TRBD2 (5 bases). The germline V gene encodes CDR1 MNHNS and CDR2 SASEGT. With 4 bases removed from V and 3 bases from J, the gap between germline ends came to 19 bases. The CDR3 has 16 amino acids. CDR3 in amino acids: CASSGMTNSPIYEQYF. The CDR3, as DNA: TGTGCCAGCAGTGGAATGACTAATTCACCTATCTACGAGCAGTACTTC.

CDR3 in DNA: TGTGCCAGTACCGAACTGGGACTGAAAAACACCGGGGAGCTGTTTTTT. It translates to CASTELGLKNTGELFF. The chain recombines TRBV19 with TRBJ2-2; D is possibly TRBD2 (6 bases). The CDR3 loop spans 16 amino acids. In germline, CDR1 is LNHDA, CDR2 SQIVND (reference sequence). V lost 7 bases and J lost 2, with 17 bases in between.

V is TRBV10-3 and J is TRBJ1-1, with D perhaps matching TRBD1 (6 bases). CDR3 size: 15 residues. Trimming pared 4 bases from V and 0 bases from J, leaving 12 bases between. The V gene's germline CDR1 is ENHRY and CDR2 SYGVKD. Here the CDR3 reads CAISGEQGLNTEAFF. Here the CDR3 DNA reads TGTGCCATCAGTGGGGAACAGGGACTGAACACTGAAGCTTTCTTT.

The chain has TRBV2 and TRBJ2-3; 9 bases match TRBD1. Germline lookup yields CDR1 SNHLY and CDR2 FYNNEI. There are 15 residues in the CDR3. Losses at the gene ends were 8 bases for V and 7 bases for J; bases not matched to a gene: 13. The CDR3 sequence is CASLGTGRSWNTQYF. CDR3 nucleotide sequence: TGTGCCAGCCTAGGGACAGGGAGGAGCTGGAATACGCAGTATTTT. The full variable domain, rest sourced from reference TRBV2 and TRBJ2-3, is EPEVTQTPSHQVTQMGQEVILRCVPISNHLYFYWYRQILGQKVEFLVSFYNNEISEKSEIFDDQFSVERPDGSNFTLKIRSTKLEDSAMYFCASLGTGRSWNTQYFGPGTRLTVL.

J is TRBJ2-3 and V is TRBV5-1; maybe TRBD2 (6 bases). Trimming removed 3 bases from V and 2 bases from J, with 10 bases in between. The CDR3 extends over 14 amino acids. From germline, CDR1 is SGHRS and CDR2 YFSETQ. This chain's CDR3 is CASSSGLSTDTQYF. The DNA of the CDR3 is TGCGCCAGCAGCTCGGGACTCTCCACAGATACGCAGTATTTT.